This T cell receptor beta chain was captured in a study of T cell repertoires in cytomegalovirus infection. Study overall: HLA-C-restricted CMV epitopes, recently identified, and well-studied HLA-B-restricted ones were used by the study. Through public TCR beta signatures, both CMV infection and matching HLA type were indicated.

Germline CDR1 reads SNHLY; CDR2 reads FYNNEI. This CDR3 is 10 amino acids long. V lost 8 bases, J lost 3 bases, and 4 bases lay in between. From the reads, TCRdb called clonotypes with MiXCR, one entry per CDR3 protein. The sample holds about 920,000 distinct CDR3 sequences, more than 25% seen once. Study findings and constraints: CMV carriers having the relevant HLA were flagged by cumulative public TCR beta family frequency.

In this sample, this clonotype turned up a few times. Its antigen is unknown. The source is a human donor in good health (CMV status not recorded). Some clones in this sample may be carry-over from other donors' samples. Source: cultured CD8+ T cells from PBMCs, taken from culture after CMV antigen stimulation. The chain links TRBV2 to TRBJ1-1; D call uncertain. Written as DNA, the CDR3 is TGTGCCAGCGTACACACTGAAGCTTTCTTT. Translation: CASVHTEAFF.